One sample yielded the 26 T cell receptor beta chains listed below, sequenced in a study of shared clonotypes between healthy human individuals. Profiling relied on immunoSEQ multiplex PCR, and the TCRdb table lists in-frame clones only, not all of them. The repertoire has roughly 1,600,000 clones, approximately 98.5% of them found once; the top ten carry 0.36%. The sample taken for sequencing was naive CD4+ T cells sorted from blood. Sample subset: CD45RA+ positively selected. All receptors come from a young man in good health.

This chain connects TRBV18 to TRBJ2-7; 7 bases map to TRBD2. The V gene end was trimmed by 4 bases and the J gene end by 5 bases; junction bases not matched to a gene: 8. This CDR3 region has 14 residues. Germline lookup yields CDR1 KGHSH and CDR2 LQKENI. In DNA, the CDR3 is TGTGCCAGCTCACTTACCTTTGGGGGGGACGAGCAGTACTTC. This gives the protein CASSLTFGGDEQYF.

The chain employs TRBV15 and TRBJ1-1; no reliable D call. CDR1 is LNHNV, CDR2 YYDKDF, per germline (reference sequence). Trimming took 1 base from V and 8 from J, leaving 5 bases between them. The CDR3 loop spans 11 amino acids. The CDR3 bases are TGTGCCACCAGCAGAGCCGTCGAAGCTTTCTTT. It specifies CATSRAVEAFF.

CDR3 residues: CAWSVRTDGLKTQYF. The CDR3 coding sequence is TGTGCCTGGAGTGTTCGGACCGACGGTCTGAAGACCCAGTACTTC. The chain has TRBV30 and TRBJ2-5; D unclear. Germline V gene lookup returns CDR1 GTSNPN and CDR2 SVGIG (reference sequence). The CDR3 covers 15 residues. The ends were cut back, 0 bases at V and 6 bases at J, with 17 bases in the middle.

The rearrangement uses TRBV7-7 and TRBJ2-2, with 12 nucleotides matching TRBD2. J was trimmed by 4 bases and V by 5 bases; bases with no gene match: 5. CDR1 SSHAT and CDR2 FNYEAQ come from the germline V gene (reference sequence). The CDR3 spans 16 residues. The CDR3 loop is CASSPTSGSPTGELFF. Here the CDR3 DNA reads TGTGCCAGCAGCCCGACTAGCGGGAGTCCCACCGGGGAGCTGTTTTTT. The full variable domain, its missing parts supplied by reference TRBV7-7 and TRBJ2-2, is GAGVSQSPRYKVTKRGQDVTLRCDPISSHATLYWYQQALGQGPEFLTYFNYEAQPDKSGLPSDRFSAERPEGSISTLTIQRTEQRDSAMYRCASSPTSGSPTGELFFGEGSRLTVL.

This clone showed up just once. V usage is TRBV7-8 and J usage is TRBJ2-7, with D tentatively TRBD2 (5 bases). Germline loops: CDR1 SGHVS, CDR2 FQNEAQ. Trimming pared 5 bases from V and 2 bases from J, leaving 10 bases between. The CDR3 is 13 residues long. The CDR3 loop reads CASSAGGTYEQYF. CDR3 nucleotide sequence: TGTGCCAGCAGCGCGGGCGGAACCTACGAGCAGTACTTC.

The chain combines TRBV6-6 with TRBJ1-3; 7 bases agree with TRBD1. The germline V gene encodes CDR1 MNHNY and CDR2 SVGAGI (reference sequence). The CDR3 sequence is 14 residues long. Trimming at V came to 6 bases and at J to 1 base, leaving 3 bases not matched to a gene. The CDR3 loop is CASRTGLSGNTIYF. CDR3 bases: TGTGCCAGCAGGACAGGGCTATCTGGAAACACCATATATTTT.

The V call is TRBV7-8, the J call TRBJ1-5; D gene ambiguous. This CDR3 region has 13 residues. Germline CDR1 and CDR2: SGHVS and FQNEAQ. The V gene lost 5 bases and the J gene lost 9 bases, with 14 bases spanning the gap. The CDR3 reads CASSPSEGRPQHF. The CDR3 coding sequence is TGTGCCAGCAGCCCTAGCGAAGGGCGGCCCCAGCATTTT.

The rearrangement links TRBV6-5 to TRBJ2-1; 8 nucleotides match TRBD2. Germline lookup yields CDR1 MNHEY and CDR2 SVGAGI. The J segment lost 6 bases and the V segment lost 5 bases, leaving 6 bases of the junction unmatched. The CDR3 runs 14 residues. In nucleotides, the CDR3 is TGTGCCAGCAGTGCCTTTAGCGGGACCAATGAGCAGTTCTTC. It yields the protein CASSAFSGTNEQFF.

V gene TRBV5-6 combines with J gene TRBJ2-2; 7 bases agree with TRBD2. CDR1 SGHDT and CDR2 YYEEEE come from the germline V gene. The CDR3 loop spans 18 amino acids. The junction had 15 bases not matched to a gene; V was cut back by 3 bases and J by 4 bases. In DNA form, the CDR3 reads TGTGCCAGCAGCTCGCGTCCCGGAGCGGGATATGGCACCGGGGAGCTGTTTTTT. The encoded protein is CASSSRPGAGYGTGELFF.

On this clone itself: Other nucleotide sequences in the sample specify the same CDR3. J is TRBJ2-5 and V is TRBV18; 7 bases match TRBD2. This CDR3 has 12 residues. Germline V gives CDR1 KGHSH, CDR2 LQKENI. J lost 5 bases, V lost 6 bases, and 3 bases had no gene match. The DNA of the CDR3 is TGTGCCAGCTCCCCCGGGGGGGAGACCCAGTACTTC. It specifies CASSPGGETQYF.

Note on this clone: Within the sample, other DNA sequences also encode this same CDR3. The chain is built from TRBV18 and TRBJ2-5; D is unresolved. CDR3 length equals 13 residues. The ends were cut back, 4 bases at V and 2 bases at J, with 8 bases in the middle. Germline CDR1 KGHSH, CDR2 LQKENI. CDR3 sequence (DNA): TGTGCCAGCTCACAAGGGATTCAAGAGACCCAGTACTTC. This codes for CASSQGIQETQYF. The full variable domain, rest sourced from reference TRBV18 and TRBJ2-5, is NAGVMQNPRHLVRRRGQEARLRCSPMKGHSHVYWYRQLPEEGLKFMVYLQKENIIDESGMPKERFSAEFPKEGPSILRIQQVVRGDSAAYFCASSQGIQETQYFGPGTRLLVL.

The CDR3 spells CASTRGGKSYEQYF. CDR3 sequence (DNA): TGTGCCTCAACCCGCGGGGGAAAGTCCTACGAGCAGTACTTC. The chain joins TRBV28 to TRBJ2-7; 7 bases fit TRBD2. CDR3 length: 14 residues. Trimming at V came to 11 bases and at J to 1 base, leaving 11 bases not matched to a gene. CDR1 and CDR2 (germline): MDHEN, SYDVKM.

The V call is TRBV18, the J call TRBJ1-1; D remains unclear. From germline, CDR1 is KGHSH and CDR2 LQKENI. The V gene lost 3 bases and the J gene lost 3 bases, with 8 bases spanning the gap. This CDR3 spans 13 amino acids. The DNA for the CDR3 is TGTGCCAGCTCACCCAAAGGAGACACTGAAGCTTTCTTT. Its protein product is CASSPKGDTEAFF.

The V call is TRBV4-1, the J call TRBJ2-1; 7 nucleotides align to TRBD2. Germline CDR1 MGHRA, CDR2 YSYEKL. The CDR3 covers 17 residues. J lost 0 bases, V lost 0 bases, and 5 bases had no gene match. The DNA for the CDR3 is TGCGCCAGCAGCCAAGATGGAAGGACTAGCTCCTACAATGAGCAGTTCTTC. This gives the protein CASSQDGRTSSYNEQFF.

This clone was seen just once. The chain carries TRBV5-1 and TRBJ1-1; unclear D gene. V shed 4 bases and J shed 3 bases, with 13 bases lying between them. The germline gives CDR1 SGHRS, CDR2 YFSETQ. This CDR3 has 14 residues. CDR3 sequence: CASSLRNGDTEAFF. CDR3 nucleotide sequence: TGCGCCAGCAGCCTCCGGAACGGGGACACTGAAGCTTTCTTT.

This clone was seen just once. The chain links TRBV27 to TRBJ2-3; tentative D call: TRBD2 (6 bases). Trimming removed 5 bases at V and 0 bases at J, with 15 bases between. This CDR3 region has 16 residues. CDR1 MNHEY and CDR2 SMNVEV come from the germline V gene (reference sequence). CDR3 coding DNA: TGTGCCAGCAGTACTCCCCGGGGGAGAAGCACAGATACGCAGTATTTT. Amino acid sequence: CASSTPRGRSTDTQYF.

In nucleotides, the CDR3 is TGTGCCAGCGGATTTCTAGGCGGATCGGCGACCCAGCATTTT. Protein sequence: CASGFLGGSATQHF. This chain connects TRBV7-8 to TRBJ1-5; no definite D call. Germline-derived CDR1 and CDR2 are SGHVS and FQNEAQ. V was shortened by 8 bases and J by 11 bases, with 22 bases between the two germline ends. The CDR3 is made up of 14 amino acids.

This clone was recorded once. J is TRBJ1-1 and V is TRBV9; D gene uncertain. The CDR3 is made up of 13 amino acids. Trimming took 4 bases from V and 4 from J, leaving 11 bases between them. Germline V gene lookup returns CDR1 SGDLS and CDR2 YYNGEE. The CDR3 sequence is CASSPSLGTEAFF. The CDR3 coding sequence is TGTGCCAGCAGCCCCTCTCTTGGCACTGAAGCTTTCTTT.

V gene TRBV28 combines with J gene TRBJ2-7; a weak D match, TRBD1 (6 bases). V was trimmed by 7 bases and J by 1 base, leaving 11 bases between them. The CDR3 is 13 amino acids. Per the germline V gene, CDR1 is MDHEN and CDR2 is SYDVKM. The CDR3 here is CASNAGTSYEQYF. The DNA of the CDR3 is TGTGCCAGCAACGCCGGGACATCCTACGAGCAGTACTTC.

J is TRBJ1-4 and V is TRBV6-1; TRBD1 is a possible D gene (5 bases). Between the trimmed V and J ends, which lost 10 bases and 8 bases, there was a span of 17 bases. The CDR3 is 13 residues long. The germline CDR1 and CDR2 sequences are MNHNS and SASEGT. For the CDR3, the DNA is TGTGCCATCGACCGGGCTAGGGGCGAAAAACTGTTTTTT. It yields the protein CAIDRARGEKLFF.

The chain recombines TRBV29-1 with TRBJ2-3; D is perhaps TRBD2 (6 bases). The germline V gene encodes CDR1 SQVTM and CDR2 ANQGSEA. With 7 bases removed from V and 1 base from J, the gap between germline ends came to 12 bases. The CDR3 is made up of 13 amino acids. CDR3 nucleotides: TGCAGCGAACGACTAGTGGGCACAGATACGCAGTATTTT. Protein: CSERLVGTDTQYF.

V is TRBV15 and J is TRBJ2-1; TRBD2 agrees at 14 bases. There are 18 residues in the CDR3. V lost 5 bases, J lost 4 bases, and 10 bases stayed unmatched. CDR1 is LNHNV, CDR2 YYDKDF, per germline (reference sequence). The CDR3 nucleotides read TGTGCCACCAGCTCGACGGGACTAGCGGGAGAAAATTACAATGAGCAGTTCTTC. It encodes CATSSTGLAGENYNEQFF.

The J gene is TRBJ2-2, the V gene TRBV7-2, with D unclear. Germline V CDR1 and CDR2: SGHTA, FQGNSA. The V and J ends lost 5 bases and 7 bases respectively, with 11 bases between them. This CDR3 spans 13 amino acids. CDR3 in amino acids: CASSRRSGGELFF. CDR3 in DNA: TGTGCCAGCAGCCGACGTTCGGGCGGGGAGCTGTTTTTT.

The gene calls are TRBV14 and TRBJ2-6; D gene ambiguous. Trimming took off 2 bases at V and 4 bases at J, with 6 bases between the two ends. The CDR3 contains 14 residues. Germline V gene lookup returns CDR1 SGHDN and CDR2 FVKESK. CDR3 in DNA: TGTGCCAGCAGCCAATTGCCCGGGGCCAACGTCCTGACTTTC. This sequence encodes CASSQLPGANVLTF.

The chain combines TRBV6-6 with TRBJ2-1; TRBD2 aligns across 8 bases. Germline values: CDR1 MNHNY, CDR2 SVGAGI (reference sequence). This CDR3 has 13 amino acids. After removal of 7 bases from V and 7 bases from J, the junction contained 6 bases not matched to a gene. CDR3: CASTPREVNEQFF. For the CDR3, the DNA is TGTGCCAGCACTCCGCGGGAGGTGAATGAGCAGTTCTTC.

The rearrangement joins TRBV16 to TRBJ1-1; D gene ambiguous. This CDR3 has 13 residues. The V gene lost 0 bases and the J gene lost 2 bases, with 4 bases spanning the gap. The germline V gene has CDR1 KGHSY and CDR2 FQNENV. The CDR3: CASSQSGNTEAFF. The DNA of the CDR3 is TGTGCCAGCAGCCAATCAGGTAACACTGAAGCTTTCTTT.